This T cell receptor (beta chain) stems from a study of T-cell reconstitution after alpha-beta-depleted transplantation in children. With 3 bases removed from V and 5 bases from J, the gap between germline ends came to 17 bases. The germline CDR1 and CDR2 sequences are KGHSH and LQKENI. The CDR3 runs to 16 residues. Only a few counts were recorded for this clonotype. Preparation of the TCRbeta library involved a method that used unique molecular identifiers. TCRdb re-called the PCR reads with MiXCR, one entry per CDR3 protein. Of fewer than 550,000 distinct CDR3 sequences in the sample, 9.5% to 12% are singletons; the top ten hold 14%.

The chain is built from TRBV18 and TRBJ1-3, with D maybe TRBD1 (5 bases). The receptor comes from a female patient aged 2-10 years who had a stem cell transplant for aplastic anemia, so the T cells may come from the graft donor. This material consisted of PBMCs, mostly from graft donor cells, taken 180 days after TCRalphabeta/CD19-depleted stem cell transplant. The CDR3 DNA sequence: TGTGCCAGCTCACCCGCACAGGAGGGACCTCGAAACACCATATATTTT. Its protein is CASSPAQEGPRNTIYF. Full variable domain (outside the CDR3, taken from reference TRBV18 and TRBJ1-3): NAGVMQNPRHLVRRRGQEARLRCSPMKGHSHVYWYRQLPEEGLKFMVYLQKENIIDESGMPKERFSAEFPKEGPSILRIQQVVRGDSAAYFCASSPAQEGPRNTIYFGEGSWLTVV.